At least ten counts were recorded for the clone carrying this T cell receptor beta chain. The target antigen is unknown. Each TCR transcript was tagged with a 10-nucleotide random UMI during 5'RACE. TCRdb fed the 5' RACE reads into MiXCR, producing one record per CDR3 protein. The repertoire has tens of thousands of distinct CDR3 sequences, roughly 9% of them found once; the top ten carry about 1.7%. This CDR3 spans 17 amino acids. V lost 6 bases to trimming and J lost 2 bases; unmatched junction nucleotides: 13. Germline V CDR1 and CDR2: MNHEY, SVGAGI. This entry is derived from a study of neurological immune-mediated disorders. General study findings and limits: Expanded clones shared no identical CDR3 amino acid sequences across subjects, which suggested private TCR-beta repertoires in all groups. Healthy controls had more TCR clonal expansion than multiple sclerosis, which showed the least, whereas HTLV-1-associated myelopathy showed the most.

2 million unsorted PBMCs were stored in RNAlater at -80 °C before RNA extraction. The clonotype originates from a man between 45 and 60 years old in good health. The V gene is TRBV6-5, the J gene TRBJ2-5, with TRBD1 identical over 9 bases. Source material: PBMCs. The CDR3 DNA reads TGTGCCAGCAGCCCCGGGACAGGGACTCTTGGTCAAGAGACCCAGTACTTC. Residues: CASSPGTGTLGQETQYF.